This T cell receptor (beta chain) appears in the sequencing data of a study of OX40 agonist ivuxolimab in advanced cancers. In germline, CDR1 is SGHTA, CDR2 FQGTGA. This CDR3 region has 14 residues. Unmatched junction bases numbered 11, after V lost 6 bases and J lost 7 bases. Sequencing used immunoSEQ multiplex PCR; TCRdb keeps in-frame clones, though not all of them. The sample holds 60,000 to 70,000 clones; more than 75% are singletons and the top ten take about 3.9%. The chain links TRBV7-3 to TRBJ2-5, with TRBD2 matching 7 bases. This clonotype originated in an adult with an advanced solid tumor such as melanoma, head and neck, liver or kidney cancer. This specimen was CD4+ or CD8+ T cells sorted from blood, taken in a trial of the OX40 agonist ivuxolimab. DNA of the CDR3: TGTGCCAGCAGGAATCCGGGACTACCTTCGACCCAGTACTTC. It yields the protein CASRNPGLPSTQYF.